Presented here are 21 T cell receptor beta chains from one specimen sequenced in a study of shared clonotypes between healthy human individuals. Assay used: immunoSEQ multiplex PCR; TCRdb lists only in-frame clones, some missing. The sample has approximately 2.5 million clones; approximately 93% are singletons. Sequenced material: naive CD4+ T cells from PBMCs. Sample subset: CD45RA+ positively selected. These TCRs come from a man between 18 and 35 years old in good health. Some clones in this sample may be carry-over from other donors' samples.

The chain recombines TRBV19 with TRBJ1-5; 8 bases are shared with TRBD1. CDR1 and CDR2 (germline): LNHDA, SQIVND (reference sequence). The CDR3 runs 15 residues. Germline trimming cut 7 bases from V and 3 bases from J; bases unmatched to any gene: 8. Here the CDR3 DNA reads TGTGCCAGTACCAACAGGGGGACCTTCAATCAGCCCCAGCATTTT. The encoded protein is CASTNRGTFNQPQHF. Variable domain in full (rest from reference TRBV19 and TRBJ1-5): DGGITQSPKYLFRKEGQNVTLSCEQNLNHDAMYWYRQDPGQGLRLIYYSQIVNDFQKGDIAEGYSVSREKKESFPLTVTSAQKNPTAFYLCASTNRGTFNQPQHFGDGTRLSIL.

About this clone itself: The sample contains more than one DNA sequence encoding this CDR3. This sequence joins TRBV28 and TRBJ1-4, with D unresolved. The CDR3 is 11 amino acids. Between the trimmed V and J ends, which lost 4 bases and 6 bases, there was a span of 3 bases. Germline CDR1 reads MDHEN; CDR2 reads SYDVKM. CDR3 DNA sequence: TGTGCCAGCAGTTCTTATGAAAAACTGTTTTTT. Its translation: CASSSYEKLFF.

The J gene is TRBJ1-1, the V gene TRBV5-1, with unresolved D. V was cut by 2 bases and J by 7 bases, with 12 bases left in between. Germline loops: CDR1 SGHRS, CDR2 YFSETQ. This CDR3 has 13 amino acids. This chain's CDR3 is CASSFGDGIEAFF. Here the CDR3 DNA reads TGCGCCAGCAGCTTCGGCGACGGGATTGAAGCTTTCTTT. Full variable domain (missing parts from reference TRBV5-1 and TRBJ1-1): KAGVTQTPRYLIKTRGQQVTLSCSPISGHRSVSWYQQTPGQGLQFLFEYFSETQRNKGNFPGRFSGRQFSNSRSEMNVSTLELGDSALYLCASSFGDGIEAFFGQGTRLTVV.

The CDR3 DNA follows: TGTGCCAGCAGCCGGGACGAAGAAGTGGGCTACACCTTC. Its protein product is CASSRDEEVGYTF. V usage is TRBV5-4 and J usage is TRBJ1-2; TRBD1 might be the D (5 bases). Looked up from germline, CDR1 is SGHNT and CDR2 is YYREEE (reference sequence). V lost 4 bases, J lost 8 bases, and 15 bases lay in between. The CDR3 runs to 13 residues.

The chain links TRBV6-1 to TRBJ1-6; D call uncertain. With 5 bases removed from V and 8 bases from J, the gap between germline ends came to 7 bases. From germline, CDR1 is MNHNS and CDR2 SASEGT. The CDR3 length is 12 residues. CDR3: CASSLQYSPLHF. The CDR3 region has the DNA TGTGCCAGCAGTCTTCAATATTCACCCCTCCACTTT.

The gene calls are TRBV11-2 and TRBJ2-7; 7 positions match TRBD2. CDR3 length: 14 amino acids. Germline CDR1 reads SGHAT; CDR2 reads FQNNGV. The V gene end was trimmed by 3 bases and the J gene end by 3 bases; junction bases not matched to a gene: 5. The CDR3 sequence is CASSFGLADYEQYF. In nucleotides, the CDR3 is TGTGCCAGCAGCTTCGGGCTAGCGGACTACGAGCAGTACTTC.

Worth noting for this clone: Other DNA sequences from this sample encode an identical CDR3 as well. V is TRBV5-1 and J is TRBJ2-5; TRBD1 matches 10 bases. The V gene's germline CDR1 is SGHRS and CDR2 YFSETQ. This CDR3 has 16 amino acids. The V segment lost 0 bases and the J segment 4 bases; nucleotides outside the gene matches: 6. In DNA form, the CDR3 reads TGCGCCAGCAGCTTGGGGACAGGGGGTGTAGGAGAGACCCAGTACTTC. Protein product: CASSLGTGGVGETQYF.

The chain is built from TRBV9 and TRBJ2-7, with a weak D call TRBD1 (6 bases). The CDR3 is made up of 15 amino acids. CDR1 is SGDLS, CDR2 YYNGEE, per germline. Trimming pared 0 bases from V and 2 bases from J, leaving 12 bases between. The DNA of the CDR3 is TGTGCCAGCAGCGTAGGGGCAGGGGAACCCTACGAGCAGTACTTC. The encoded protein is CASSVGAGEPYEQYF.

The rearrangement joins TRBV7-9 to TRBJ2-2; 7 nucleotides agree with TRBD1. From germline, CDR1 is SEHNR and CDR2 FQNEAQ (reference sequence). The CDR3 is made up of 15 amino acids. Unmatched junction bases numbered 6, after V lost 5 bases and J lost 3 bases. CDR3 residues: CASSPPGQHTGELFF. CDR3 DNA: TGTGCCAGCAGCCCTCCGGGACAGCACACCGGGGAGCTGTTTTTT. Together with reference TRBV7-9 and TRBJ2-2, the CDR3 gives the full variable domain: DTGVSQNPRHKITKRGQNVTFRCDPISEHNRLYWYRQTLGQGPEFLTYFQNEAQLEKSRLLSDRFSAERPKGSFSTLEIQRTEQGDSAMYLCASSPPGQHTGELFFGEGSRLTVL.

This clone appeared a single time. V and J are TRBV30 and TRBJ2-1; D is unclear. This CDR3 is 11 amino acids long. The V gene's germline CDR1 is GTSNPN and CDR2 SVGIG (reference sequence). Trimming took 5 bases from V and 7 from J, leaving 9 bases between them. DNA for the CDR3: TGTGCCTGGTTGTGGGGTAATGAGCAGTTCTTC. It specifies CAWLWGNEQFF.

About this clone: This sample also contains other DNA sequences that code for the same CDR3. The chain joins TRBV5-1 to TRBJ2-3, with a weak D call TRBD2 (5 bases). The CDR3 totals 13 residues. CDR1 and CDR2 (germline): SGHRS, YFSETQ. The V end was cut by 4 bases, the J end by 3 bases, with 9 bases between. DNA for the CDR3: TGCGCCAGCAGCGGGAGCGGAACAGATACGCAGTATTTT. This sequence encodes CASSGSGTDTQYF.

The table lists this clone with a count of one. The rearrangement uses TRBV6-6 and TRBJ2-2; D is ambiguous. V lost 6 bases and J 1 base, leaving 9 bases between the germline ends. The CDR3 sequence is 14 residues long. Looked up from germline, CDR1 is MNHNY and CDR2 is SVGAGI (reference sequence). As DNA, the CDR3 is TGTGCCAGCAGCAGGAGAAAGAACACCGGGGAGCTGTTTTTT. Translated: CASSRRKNTGELFF.

Worth noting for this clone: One end of the junction fails to match germline, which may point to a read error. The chain has TRBV2 and TRBJ2-1, with D perhaps matching TRBD1 or TRBD2 (5 bases each). The germline V gene has CDR1 SNHLY and CDR2 FYNNEI. The CDR3 extends over 10 amino acids. CDR3 in DNA: TGTGCCAGTAGTGTGGGGGTGCAGTTCTTC. This translates into CASSVGVQFF. The variable domain in full, completed from reference TRBV2 and TRBJ2-1, reads EPEVTQTPSHQVTQMGQEVILRCVPISNHLYFYWYRQILGQKVEFLVSFYNNEISEKSEIFDDQFSVERPDGSNFTLKIRSTKLEDSAMYFCASSVGVQFFGPGTRLTVL.

This chain links TRBV25-1 with TRBJ2-7, with D perhaps matching TRBD1 (6 bases). The CDR3 is 12 residues long. Trimming removed 8 bases at V and 3 bases at J, with 11 bases between. Germline CDR1 and CDR2: MGHDK and SYGVNS. CDR3 DNA: TGTGCCAGCTGGACAGACAACTACGAGCAGTACTTC. Amino acids: CASWTDNYEQYF.

The sample holds one count of this clone. The rearrangement uses TRBV5-1 and TRBJ2-3, with 8 bases aligning to TRBD2. Germline CDR1 is SGHRS and CDR2 is YFSETQ. The CDR3 runs to 17 residues. The V segment lost 0 bases and the J segment 2 bases; nucleotides outside the gene matches: 8. CDR3 sequence: CASSLEGSGTHTDTQYF. For the CDR3, the DNA is TGCGCCAGCAGCTTGGAAGGTAGCGGGACCCACACAGATACGCAGTATTTT.

This chain joins TRBV7-2 and TRBJ2-1; TRBD2 matches 8 bases. With V trimmed by 5 bases and J by 9 bases, 18 bases remained unmatched. CDR3 length: 17 residues. Germline V gene sequence: CDR1 SGHTA, CDR2 FQGNSA. The CDR3 sequence is CASSPGRRGRPQIEQFF. The CDR3 coding sequence is TGTGCCAGCAGCCCAGGCAGGCGCGGGAGGCCACAGATTGAGCAGTTCTTC.

The chain recombines TRBV28 with TRBJ1-5; 8 positions match TRBD1. Germline values: CDR1 MDHEN, CDR2 SYDVKM. The CDR3 runs 16 residues. With 6 bases clipped from V and 3 bases from J, the junction kept 10 bases outside the gene matches. For the CDR3, the DNA is TGTGCCAGCAGCTCTTCAAGGGACAGGTTCAATCAGCCCCAGCATTTT. Protein product: CASSSSRDRFNQPQHF.

The chain carries TRBV5-8 and TRBJ2-3; D perhaps matches TRBD1 (5 bases). V lost 4 bases and J 2 bases, leaving 17 bases between the germline ends. The germline gives CDR1 SGHTS, CDR2 YDEGEE. CDR3 length: 16 residues. In DNA, the CDR3 is TGTGCCAGCAGCCCGTCCACAGGCACCTTCACAGATACGCAGTATTTT. Protein: CASSPSTGTFTDTQYF.

The chain uses TRBV6-5 and TRBJ1-1; D is perhaps TRBD1 (5 bases). V was clipped by 7 bases and J by 4 bases, with 19 bases between them. CDR1 MNHEY and CDR2 SVGAGI come from the germline V gene. The length of the CDR3 is 15 residues. Here the CDR3 DNA reads TGTGCCAGCACCCCGGGCGGTCGGGGGGGCACTGAAGCTTTCTTT. It yields the protein CASTPGGRGGTEAFF.

The V gene is TRBV6-1, the J gene TRBJ1-5; TRBD1 aligns across 7 bases. The CDR3 is made up of 13 amino acids. Germline lookup yields CDR1 MNHNS and CDR2 SASEGT. With 11 bases clipped from V and 3 bases from J, the junction kept 7 bases outside the gene matches. CDR3 in amino acids: CAARQGFNQPQHF. The CDR3, as DNA: TGTGCCGCTCGACAGGGTTTCAATCAGCCCCAGCATTTT.

V is TRBV5-1 and J is TRBJ1-4; D is unresolved. Per the germline V gene, CDR1 is SGHRS and CDR2 is YFSETQ. The CDR3 loop spans 15 amino acids. V lost 4 bases and J 7 bases, leaving 17 bases between the germline ends. The CDR3 DNA reads TGCGCCAGCAGCCGAATTAGCGGGGAGGTTGAAAAACTGTTTTTT. Its protein product is CASSRISGEVEKLFF.